This is a list of T cell receptor beta chains from one sample in a study of T cell repertoires in cytomegalovirus infection. TCRdb used MiXCR to reprocess the reads, holding one entry per CDR3 protein. The repertoire holds a few hundred thousand distinct CDR3 sequences, with approximately 15% as singletons. Material: PBMCs. These receptors all stem from a human donor in good health (CMV status not recorded). Some clones in this sample may be carry-over from other donors' samples. CDR3s include the opening cysteine and the closing phenylalanine or tryptophan. The order of the fields is D gene, clone size, V gene, J gene, CDR3 protein, CDR3 DNA. A D gene is named only where the DNA matches it firmly. Expanded clones get a size class; other rows say once, few or many, or leave the size out.

>TRBD1|-|TRBV2|TRBJ2-1
CASSARGAGGGEQFF
TGTGCCAGCAGTGCTCGTGGGGCAGGGGGCGGTGAGCAGTTCTTC
>-|many|TRBV20-1|TRBJ2-2
CSARDQGEGELFF
TGCAGTGCTAGAGATCAGGGAGAAGGGGAGCTGTTTTTT
>TRBD1|-|TRBV20-1|TRBJ1-1
CSAETGGLLNTEAFF
TGCAGTGCAGAAACAGGGGGTCTTCTGAACACTGAAGCTTTCTTT
>TRBD1|few|TRBV20-1|TRBJ1-1
CSASPGQGVYTEAFF
TGCAGTGCTAGCCCGGGACAGGGCGTCTATACTGAAGCTTTCTTT
>-|-|TRBV28|TRBJ1-1
CASTRQSNTEAFF
TGTGCCAGCACCCGGCAGTCGAACACTGAAGCTTTCTTT
>-|few|TRBV5-4|TRBJ2-2
CASSLDAGWNTGELFF
TGTGCCAGCAGCTTGGATGCGGGTTGGAACACCGGGGAGCTGTTTTTT
>-|few|TRBV6-2/TRBV6-3|TRBJ1-2
CASSYEGDFYGYTF
TGTGCCAGCAGTTACGAGGGGGACTTCTATGGCTACACCTTC
>-|-|TRBV9|TRBJ1-5
CASSVTGHNNQPQHF
TGTGCCAGCAGCGTAACAGGGCATAACAATCAGCCCCAGCATTTT
>TRBD1|-|TRBV6-1|TRBJ2-1
CASSGGQGGDEQFF
TGTGCCAGCAGTGGGGGACAGGGAGGCGATGAGCAGTTCTTC
>-|few|TRBV11-3|TRBJ1-5
CASSSTPLAGQPQHF
TGTGCCAGCAGCTCGACCCCCTTGGCGGGTCAGCCCCAGCATTTT
>TRBD2|many|TRBV30|TRBJ2-1
CAWSILAGVHEQFF
TGTGCCTGGAGTATACTAGCGGGAGTACATGAGCAGTTCTTC
>TRBD1|many|TRBV28|TRBJ2-7
CASSPPTGTRAEQYF
TGTGCCAGCAGTCCCCCGACAGGGACGAGAGCGGAGCAGTACTTC
>-|-|TRBV5-6|TRBJ2-7
CASSGDQNYEQYF
TGTGCCAGCAGCGGGGACCAGAACTACGAGCAGTACTTC
>TRBD1|-|TRBV20-1|TRBJ1-1
CSATRQGRSQAFF
TGCAGTGCTACCAGACAGGGTAGAAGTCAAGCTTTCTTT
>TRBD2|many|TRBV12-3/TRBV12-4|TRBJ2-1
CASTLSGRGEQFF
TGTGCCAGCACCCTTAGCGGGAGGGGTGAGCAGTTCTTC
>-|many|TRBV5-1|TRBJ1-4
CASSFWPAGSGGEKLFF
TGCGCCAGCAGCTTTTGGCCGGCAGGGTCGGGAGGGGAAAAACTGTTTTTT
>-|-|TRBV6-2/TRBV6-3|TRBJ1-1
CASSYRRITEAFF
TGTGCCAGCAGTTACCGGCGGATCACGGAAGCTTTCTTT
>-|many|TRBV6-8|TRBJ1-1
CASSYRPIQGRAFF
TGTGCCAGCAGTTACCGACCCATCCAGGGGAGGGCTTTCTTT
>-|many|TRBV7-2|TRBJ1-1
CASSSKMNTEAFF
TGTGCCAGCAGCTCCAAGATGAACACTGAAGCTTTCTTT
>-|many|TRBV7-2|TRBJ1-2
CASSLGAATNYGYTF
TGTGCCAGCAGCTTAGGGGCAGCGACCAACTATGGCTACACCTTC
>-|-|TRBV7-8|TRBJ2-2
CASSLNTLNTGELFF
TGTGCCAGCAGTTTAAACACCCTGAACACCGGGGAGCTGTTTTTT
>-|-|TRBV29-1|TRBJ2-1
CSVFTASEQFF
TGCAGCGTTTTCACAGCCAGTGAGCAGTTCTTC
>-|many|TRBV6-2/TRBV6-3|TRBJ2-7
CASSYEAGSYYEQYF
TGTGCCAGCAGTTACGAGGCAGGTTCATACTACGAGCAGTACTTC
>-|-|TRBV19|TRBJ2-1
CASSQKNNYNEQFF
TGTGCCAGTTCCCAGAAAAATAACTACAATGAGCAGTTCTTC
>-|many|TRBV28|TRBJ2-7
CASIGDGPNEQYF
TGTGCCAGCATAGGGGACGGACCCAACGAGCAGTACTTC
>-|many|TRBV28|TRBJ2-1
CASSFRPPYEQFF
TGTGCCAGCAGTTTTAGACCTCCTTATGAGCAGTTCTTC
>-|many|TRBV28|TRBJ1-2
CATYRGGGYGYTF
TGTGCCACCTACCGCGGGGGGGGTTATGGCTACACCTTC
>TRBD1|many|TRBV6-2/TRBV6-3|TRBJ1-5
CASGRTGDSNQPQHF
TGTGCCAGCGGCCGGACAGGTGATAGCAATCAGCCCCAGCATTTT
>-|-|TRBV19|TRBJ2-5
CASSRWGGETQYF
TGTGCCAGTAGTCGGTGGGGTGGGGAGACCCAGTACTTC
>TRBD1|few|TRBV5-6|TRBJ1-4
CASSSSGQGGRFNEKLFF
TGTGCCAGCAGCTCTTCCGGACAGGGCGGACGCTTTAATGAAAAACTGTTTTTT
>-|few|TRBV20-1|TRBJ2-1
CSASPGAPNEQFF
TGCAGTGCCAGCCCGGGAGCCCCCAATGAGCAGTTCTTC
>TRBD2|many|TRBV6-5|TRBJ2-1
CASSYGGLAGNNEQFF
TGTGCCAGCAGTTACGGGGGGCTAGCGGGAAACAATGAGCAGTTCTTC
>-|many|TRBV7-9|TRBJ2-3
CASRPGTWERTDTQYF
TGTGCCAGCAGACCCGGGACCTGGGAGCGCACAGATACGCAGTATTTT
>-|few|TRBV10-3|TRBJ1-1
CAIRGRFTEAFF
TGTGCCATCAGGGGACGGTTCACTGAAGCTTTCTTT
>-|many|TRBV14|TRBJ1-4
CASSQDDWGSTNEKLFF
TGTGCCAGCAGCCAAGATGATTGGGGATCAACTAATGAAAAACTGTTTTTT
>-|few|TRBV5-1|TRBJ2-1
CASSFSGDSNEQFF
TGCGCCAGCAGCTTTTCGGGGGATAGCAATGAGCAGTTCTTC
>TRBD2|many|TRBV27|TRBJ2-1
CASSSMTSGNLYNEQFF
TGTGCCAGCAGTTCTATGACTAGCGGGAACCTCTACAATGAGCAGTTCTTC
>TRBD2|few|TRBV20-1|TRBJ2-5
CSARDTGTSRQETQYF
TGCAGTGCTAGAGATACCGGGACTAGCCGCCAAGAGACCCAGTACTTC
>-|-|TRBV6-2/TRBV6-3|TRBJ1-1
CASKDSMNTEAFF
TGTGCCAGCAAGGACAGCATGAACACTGAAGCTTTCTTT
>TRBD2|few|TRBV28|TRBJ2-7
CASSLSGVSYEQYF
TGTGCCAGCAGTTTGAGCGGGGTCTCCTACGAGCAGTACTTC
>-|many|TRBV7-2|TRBJ1-2
CASSLIRDYGYTF
TGTGCCAGCAGCTTAATCAGGGACTATGGCTACACCTTC
>-|many|TRBV7-8|TRBJ2-5
CASSRIGETQYF
TGTGCCAGCAGCAGAATCGGAGAGACCCAGTACTTC
>-|many|TRBV7-2|TRBJ2-4
CASSSQQEGVQYF
TGTGCCAGCAGCTCTCAACAGGAGGGGGTTCAGTACTTC
>TRBD1|-|TRBV20-1|TRBJ1-1
CSAGRDRGNTEAFF
TGCAGTGCTGGAAGAGACAGGGGTAACACTGAAGCTTTCTTT
>-|many|TRBV7-2|TRBJ2-1
CASSWVRSSPSRNEQFF
TGTGCCAGCAGCTGGGTTCGCTCATCCCCCTCTCGCAATGAGCAGTTCTTC
>-|many|TRBV6-2/TRBV6-3|TRBJ2-4
CASSSALAGKNIQYF
TGTGCCAGTTCCTCCGCCCTAGCAGGCAAAAACATTCAGTACTTC
>-|many|TRBV7-2|TRBJ1-5
CASSLEGRSSNQPQHF
TGTGCCAGCAGCTTAGAAGGCAGGTCGAGCAATCAGCCCCAGCATTTT
>-|-|TRBV29-1|TRBJ1-2
CSVDFGPYGYTF
TGCAGCGTTGACTTTGGACCCTATGGCTACACCTTC
>-|-|TRBV12-5|TRBJ2-1
CASASKLDEQFF
TGTGCTAGTGCCTCTAAGCTCGATGAGCAGTTCTTC
>TRBD1|-|TRBV11-1|TRBJ2-1
CASSLGTGDNEQFF
TGTGCCAGCAGCTTAGGGACAGGGGACAATGAGCAGTTCTTC
>-|many|TRBV28|TRBJ2-5
CASSLGGYRGETQYF
TGTGCCAGCAGTTTAGGGGGCTACCGTGGGGAGACCCAGTACTTC
>TRBD1|many|TRBV7-2|TRBJ1-5
CASSLAWDRGVNQPQHF
TGTGCCAGCAGCTTAGCCTGGGACAGGGGAGTCAATCAGCCCCAGCATTTT
>TRBD2|few|TRBV20-1|TRBJ2-3
CSAIARTSGTTDTQYF
TGCAGTGCTATTGCCCGGACTAGCGGGACGACAGATACGCAGTATTTT
>-|-|TRBV2|TRBJ1-1
CASSDTGRAFF
TGTGCCAGCAGTGATACCGGGCGGGCTTTCTTT